This T cell receptor beta chain is drawn from a study of cytomegalovirus exposure and HLA in healthy donors. The overall study: The 100 to 150 validation repertoires used the same platform as the 650 to 850 first-cohort repertoires, a later analysis reported.

Data came from immunoSEQ multiplex PCR; TCRdb stores just in-frame clones and leaves some out. The sample shows about 110,000 clones, roughly 90% of them seen only once. The CDR3 length is 15 residues. The junction had 2 bases not matched to a gene; V was cut back by 0 bases and J by 3 bases. The germline V gene encodes CDR1 SGHRS and CDR2 YFSETQ. Sequencing input: PBMCs. The sequence derives from a woman aged 30 to 39 in good health and CMV-seropositive. This chain connects TRBV5-1 to TRBJ2-7, with TRBD2 matching 11 bases. The CDR3: CASSLGLAGNYEQYF. The CDR3 bases are TGCGCCAGCAGCTTGGGACTAGCGGGAAACTACGAGCAGTACTTC.